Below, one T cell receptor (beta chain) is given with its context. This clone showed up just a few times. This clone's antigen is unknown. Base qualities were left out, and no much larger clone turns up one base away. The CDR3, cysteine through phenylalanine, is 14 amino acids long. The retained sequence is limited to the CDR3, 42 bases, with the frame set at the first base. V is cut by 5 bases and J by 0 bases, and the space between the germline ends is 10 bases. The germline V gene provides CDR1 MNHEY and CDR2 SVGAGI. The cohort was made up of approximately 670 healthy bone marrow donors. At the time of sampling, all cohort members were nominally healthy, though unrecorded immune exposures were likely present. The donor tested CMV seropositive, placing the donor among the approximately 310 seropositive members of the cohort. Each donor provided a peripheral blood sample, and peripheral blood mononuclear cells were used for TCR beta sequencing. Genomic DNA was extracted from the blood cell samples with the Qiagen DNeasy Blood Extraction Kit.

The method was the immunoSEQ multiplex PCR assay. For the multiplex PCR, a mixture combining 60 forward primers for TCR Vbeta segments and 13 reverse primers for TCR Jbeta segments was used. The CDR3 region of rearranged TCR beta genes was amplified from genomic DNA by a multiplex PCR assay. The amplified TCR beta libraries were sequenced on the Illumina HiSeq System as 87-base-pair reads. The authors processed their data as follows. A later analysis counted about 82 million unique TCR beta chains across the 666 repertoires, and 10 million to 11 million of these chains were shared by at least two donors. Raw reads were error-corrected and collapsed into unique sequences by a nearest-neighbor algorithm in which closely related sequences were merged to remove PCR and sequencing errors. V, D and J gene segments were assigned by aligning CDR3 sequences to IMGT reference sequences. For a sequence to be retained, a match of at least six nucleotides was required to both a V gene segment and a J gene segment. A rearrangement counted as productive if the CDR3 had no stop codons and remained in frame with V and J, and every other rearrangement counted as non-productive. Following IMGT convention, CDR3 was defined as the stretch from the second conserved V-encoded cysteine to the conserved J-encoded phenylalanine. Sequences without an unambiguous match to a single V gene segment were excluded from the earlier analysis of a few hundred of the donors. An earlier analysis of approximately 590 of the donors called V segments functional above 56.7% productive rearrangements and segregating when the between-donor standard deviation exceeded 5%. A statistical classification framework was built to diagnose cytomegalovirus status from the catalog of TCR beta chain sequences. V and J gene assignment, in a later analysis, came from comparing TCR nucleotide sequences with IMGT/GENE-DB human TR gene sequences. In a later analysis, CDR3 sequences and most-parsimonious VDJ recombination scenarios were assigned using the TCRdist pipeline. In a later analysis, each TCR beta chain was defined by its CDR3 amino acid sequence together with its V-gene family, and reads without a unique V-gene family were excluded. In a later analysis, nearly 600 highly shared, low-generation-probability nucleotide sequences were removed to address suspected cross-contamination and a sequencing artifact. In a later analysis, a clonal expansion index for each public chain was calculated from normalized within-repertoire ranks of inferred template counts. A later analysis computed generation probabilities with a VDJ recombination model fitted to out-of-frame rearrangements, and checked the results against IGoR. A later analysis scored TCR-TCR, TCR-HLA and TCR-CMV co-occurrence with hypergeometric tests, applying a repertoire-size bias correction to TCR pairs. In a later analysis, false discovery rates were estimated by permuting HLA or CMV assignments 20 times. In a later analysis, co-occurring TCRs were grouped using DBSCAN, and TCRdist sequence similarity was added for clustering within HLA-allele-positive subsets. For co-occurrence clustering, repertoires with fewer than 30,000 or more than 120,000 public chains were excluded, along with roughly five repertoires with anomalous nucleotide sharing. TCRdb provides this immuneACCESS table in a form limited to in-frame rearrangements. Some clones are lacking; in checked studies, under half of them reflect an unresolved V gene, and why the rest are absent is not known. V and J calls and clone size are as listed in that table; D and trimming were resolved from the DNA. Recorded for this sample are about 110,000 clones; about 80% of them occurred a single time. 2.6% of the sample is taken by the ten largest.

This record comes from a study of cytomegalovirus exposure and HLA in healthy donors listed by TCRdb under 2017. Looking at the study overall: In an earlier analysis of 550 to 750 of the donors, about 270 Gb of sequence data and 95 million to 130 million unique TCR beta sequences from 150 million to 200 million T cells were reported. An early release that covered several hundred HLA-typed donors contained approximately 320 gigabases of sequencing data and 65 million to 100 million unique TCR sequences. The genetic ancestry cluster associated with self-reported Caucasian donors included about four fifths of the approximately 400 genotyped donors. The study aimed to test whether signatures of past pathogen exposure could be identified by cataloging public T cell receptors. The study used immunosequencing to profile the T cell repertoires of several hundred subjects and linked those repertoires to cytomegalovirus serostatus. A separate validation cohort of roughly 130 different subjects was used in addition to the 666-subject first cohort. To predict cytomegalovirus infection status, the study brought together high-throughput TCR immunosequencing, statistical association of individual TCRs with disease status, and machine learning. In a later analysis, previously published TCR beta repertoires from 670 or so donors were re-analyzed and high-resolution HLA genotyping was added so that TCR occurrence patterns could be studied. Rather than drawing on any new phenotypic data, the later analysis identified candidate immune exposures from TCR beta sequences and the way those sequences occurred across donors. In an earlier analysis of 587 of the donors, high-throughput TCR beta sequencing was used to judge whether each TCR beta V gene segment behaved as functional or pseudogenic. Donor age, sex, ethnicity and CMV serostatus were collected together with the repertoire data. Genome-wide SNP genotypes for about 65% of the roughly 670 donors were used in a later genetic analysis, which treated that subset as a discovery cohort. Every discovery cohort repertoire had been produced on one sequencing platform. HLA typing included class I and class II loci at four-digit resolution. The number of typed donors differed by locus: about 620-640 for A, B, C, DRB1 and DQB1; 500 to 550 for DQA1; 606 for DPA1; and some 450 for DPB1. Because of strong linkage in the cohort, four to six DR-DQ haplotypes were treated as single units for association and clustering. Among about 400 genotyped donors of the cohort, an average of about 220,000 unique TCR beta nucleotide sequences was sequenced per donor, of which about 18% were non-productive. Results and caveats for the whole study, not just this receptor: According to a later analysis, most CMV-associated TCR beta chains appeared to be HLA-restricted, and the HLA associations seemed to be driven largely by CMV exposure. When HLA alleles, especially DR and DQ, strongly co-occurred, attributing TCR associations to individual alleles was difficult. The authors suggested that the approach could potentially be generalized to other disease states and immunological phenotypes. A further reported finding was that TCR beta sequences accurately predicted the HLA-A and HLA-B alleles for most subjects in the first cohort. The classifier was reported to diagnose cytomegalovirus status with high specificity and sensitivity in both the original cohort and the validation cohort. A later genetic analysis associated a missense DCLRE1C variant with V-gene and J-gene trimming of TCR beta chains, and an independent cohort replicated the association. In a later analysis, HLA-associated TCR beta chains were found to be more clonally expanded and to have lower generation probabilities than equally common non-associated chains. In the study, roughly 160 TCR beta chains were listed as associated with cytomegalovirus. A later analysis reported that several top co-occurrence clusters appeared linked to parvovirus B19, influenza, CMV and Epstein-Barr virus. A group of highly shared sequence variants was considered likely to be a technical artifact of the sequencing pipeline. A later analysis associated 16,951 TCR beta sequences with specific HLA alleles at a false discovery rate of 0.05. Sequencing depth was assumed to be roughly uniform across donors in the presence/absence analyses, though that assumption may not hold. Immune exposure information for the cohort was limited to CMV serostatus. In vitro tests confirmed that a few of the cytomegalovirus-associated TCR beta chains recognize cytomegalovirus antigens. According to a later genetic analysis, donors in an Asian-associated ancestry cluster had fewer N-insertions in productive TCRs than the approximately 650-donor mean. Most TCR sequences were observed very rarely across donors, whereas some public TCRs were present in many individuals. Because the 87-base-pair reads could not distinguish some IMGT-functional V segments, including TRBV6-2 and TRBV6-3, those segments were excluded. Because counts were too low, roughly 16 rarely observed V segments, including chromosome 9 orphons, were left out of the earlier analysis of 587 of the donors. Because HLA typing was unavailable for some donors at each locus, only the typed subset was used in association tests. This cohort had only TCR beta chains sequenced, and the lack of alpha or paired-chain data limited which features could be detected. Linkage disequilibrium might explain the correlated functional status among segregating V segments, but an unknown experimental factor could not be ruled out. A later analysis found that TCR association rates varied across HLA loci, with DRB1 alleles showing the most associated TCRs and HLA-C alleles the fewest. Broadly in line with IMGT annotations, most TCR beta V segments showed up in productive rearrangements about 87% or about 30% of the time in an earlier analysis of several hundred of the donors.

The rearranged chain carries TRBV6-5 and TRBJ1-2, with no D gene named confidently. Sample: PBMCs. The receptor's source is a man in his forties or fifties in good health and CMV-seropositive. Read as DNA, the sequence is TGTGCCAGCAGTCCACTTAAAGCTAACTATGGCTACACCTTC. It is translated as CASSPLKANYGYTF.